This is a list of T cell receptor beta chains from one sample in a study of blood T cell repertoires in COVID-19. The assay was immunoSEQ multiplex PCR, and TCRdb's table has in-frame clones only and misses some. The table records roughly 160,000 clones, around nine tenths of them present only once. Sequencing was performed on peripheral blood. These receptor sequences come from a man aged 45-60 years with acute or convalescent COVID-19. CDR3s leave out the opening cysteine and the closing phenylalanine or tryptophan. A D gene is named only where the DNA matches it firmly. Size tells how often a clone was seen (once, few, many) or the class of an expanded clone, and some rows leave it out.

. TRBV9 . ASSVGGDPQETQY
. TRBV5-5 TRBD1 ASSLADPGQGYGEKLF
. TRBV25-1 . ATKLGVGETQY
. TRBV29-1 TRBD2 SVELRASGRSGTDTQY
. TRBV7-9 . ASSQGHSSTNEKLF
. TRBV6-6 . ASRGITGLEYEQY
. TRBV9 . ASSLNYGELF
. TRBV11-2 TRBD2 ASSWGLAGGRSTDTQY
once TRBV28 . ASSLFMADTEAF
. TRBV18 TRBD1 ASSPTGPDQPQH
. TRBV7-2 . ASSAIPAGKITDTQY
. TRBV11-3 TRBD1 ASSSAGTANTEAF
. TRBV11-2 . ASSLAENSPLH
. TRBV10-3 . AIRTWRDEQY
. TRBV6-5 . ASFADTQY
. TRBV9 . ASSVNPGVGEQY
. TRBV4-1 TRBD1 ASSKGQGASINYGYT
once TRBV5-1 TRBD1 ASSVGLGTAYEKLF